This T cell receptor beta chain is from a study of HIV-infected patients and healthy controls. Findings of the study overall: MAIT alpha-chain CDR3s were frequent in healthy controls, depleted in HIV+. Compared with healthy controls, HIV-infected patients showed less CDR3 sharing between individuals.

This clonotype was observed a few times. What it recognizes is unknown. Reverse transcription used 450 to 550 ng RNA and constant-region primers for alpha and beta. Each of the alpha and beta chains got its own library through chain-specific third strand synthesis with indices. A 5' RACE adapter with a random hexamer and the SP2 primer site was joined to cDNA. In TCRdb, the 5' RACE reads were re-called with MiXCR into one record per CDR3 protein. Among roughly 18,000 distinct CDR3 sequences listed, around 8.2% were seen once. The repertoire came from unfractionated whole blood and reflected all unsorted peripheral T cells. The sequenced sample was blood. The sequence was collected from an adult in good health.

The CDR3 reads CASSPLSGQETQYF. The CDR3 DNA reads as TGTGCCAGCTCACCACTCTCAGGGCAAGAGACCCAGTACTTC. This rearrangement joins TRBV18 to TRBJ2-5; tentatively, D is TRBD1 (5 bases). The CDR3 totals 14 residues. Germline loops: CDR1 KGHSH, CDR2 LQKENI. V shed 1 base and J shed 2 bases, with 8 bases lying between them. The entire variable domain, with the rest obtained from reference TRBV18 and TRBJ2-5, is as follows: NAGVMQNPRHLVRRRGQEARLRCSPMKGHSHVYWYRQLPEEGLKFMVYLQKENIIDESGMPKERFSAEFPKEGPSILRIQQVVRGDSAAYFCASSPLSGQETQYFGPGTRLLVL.